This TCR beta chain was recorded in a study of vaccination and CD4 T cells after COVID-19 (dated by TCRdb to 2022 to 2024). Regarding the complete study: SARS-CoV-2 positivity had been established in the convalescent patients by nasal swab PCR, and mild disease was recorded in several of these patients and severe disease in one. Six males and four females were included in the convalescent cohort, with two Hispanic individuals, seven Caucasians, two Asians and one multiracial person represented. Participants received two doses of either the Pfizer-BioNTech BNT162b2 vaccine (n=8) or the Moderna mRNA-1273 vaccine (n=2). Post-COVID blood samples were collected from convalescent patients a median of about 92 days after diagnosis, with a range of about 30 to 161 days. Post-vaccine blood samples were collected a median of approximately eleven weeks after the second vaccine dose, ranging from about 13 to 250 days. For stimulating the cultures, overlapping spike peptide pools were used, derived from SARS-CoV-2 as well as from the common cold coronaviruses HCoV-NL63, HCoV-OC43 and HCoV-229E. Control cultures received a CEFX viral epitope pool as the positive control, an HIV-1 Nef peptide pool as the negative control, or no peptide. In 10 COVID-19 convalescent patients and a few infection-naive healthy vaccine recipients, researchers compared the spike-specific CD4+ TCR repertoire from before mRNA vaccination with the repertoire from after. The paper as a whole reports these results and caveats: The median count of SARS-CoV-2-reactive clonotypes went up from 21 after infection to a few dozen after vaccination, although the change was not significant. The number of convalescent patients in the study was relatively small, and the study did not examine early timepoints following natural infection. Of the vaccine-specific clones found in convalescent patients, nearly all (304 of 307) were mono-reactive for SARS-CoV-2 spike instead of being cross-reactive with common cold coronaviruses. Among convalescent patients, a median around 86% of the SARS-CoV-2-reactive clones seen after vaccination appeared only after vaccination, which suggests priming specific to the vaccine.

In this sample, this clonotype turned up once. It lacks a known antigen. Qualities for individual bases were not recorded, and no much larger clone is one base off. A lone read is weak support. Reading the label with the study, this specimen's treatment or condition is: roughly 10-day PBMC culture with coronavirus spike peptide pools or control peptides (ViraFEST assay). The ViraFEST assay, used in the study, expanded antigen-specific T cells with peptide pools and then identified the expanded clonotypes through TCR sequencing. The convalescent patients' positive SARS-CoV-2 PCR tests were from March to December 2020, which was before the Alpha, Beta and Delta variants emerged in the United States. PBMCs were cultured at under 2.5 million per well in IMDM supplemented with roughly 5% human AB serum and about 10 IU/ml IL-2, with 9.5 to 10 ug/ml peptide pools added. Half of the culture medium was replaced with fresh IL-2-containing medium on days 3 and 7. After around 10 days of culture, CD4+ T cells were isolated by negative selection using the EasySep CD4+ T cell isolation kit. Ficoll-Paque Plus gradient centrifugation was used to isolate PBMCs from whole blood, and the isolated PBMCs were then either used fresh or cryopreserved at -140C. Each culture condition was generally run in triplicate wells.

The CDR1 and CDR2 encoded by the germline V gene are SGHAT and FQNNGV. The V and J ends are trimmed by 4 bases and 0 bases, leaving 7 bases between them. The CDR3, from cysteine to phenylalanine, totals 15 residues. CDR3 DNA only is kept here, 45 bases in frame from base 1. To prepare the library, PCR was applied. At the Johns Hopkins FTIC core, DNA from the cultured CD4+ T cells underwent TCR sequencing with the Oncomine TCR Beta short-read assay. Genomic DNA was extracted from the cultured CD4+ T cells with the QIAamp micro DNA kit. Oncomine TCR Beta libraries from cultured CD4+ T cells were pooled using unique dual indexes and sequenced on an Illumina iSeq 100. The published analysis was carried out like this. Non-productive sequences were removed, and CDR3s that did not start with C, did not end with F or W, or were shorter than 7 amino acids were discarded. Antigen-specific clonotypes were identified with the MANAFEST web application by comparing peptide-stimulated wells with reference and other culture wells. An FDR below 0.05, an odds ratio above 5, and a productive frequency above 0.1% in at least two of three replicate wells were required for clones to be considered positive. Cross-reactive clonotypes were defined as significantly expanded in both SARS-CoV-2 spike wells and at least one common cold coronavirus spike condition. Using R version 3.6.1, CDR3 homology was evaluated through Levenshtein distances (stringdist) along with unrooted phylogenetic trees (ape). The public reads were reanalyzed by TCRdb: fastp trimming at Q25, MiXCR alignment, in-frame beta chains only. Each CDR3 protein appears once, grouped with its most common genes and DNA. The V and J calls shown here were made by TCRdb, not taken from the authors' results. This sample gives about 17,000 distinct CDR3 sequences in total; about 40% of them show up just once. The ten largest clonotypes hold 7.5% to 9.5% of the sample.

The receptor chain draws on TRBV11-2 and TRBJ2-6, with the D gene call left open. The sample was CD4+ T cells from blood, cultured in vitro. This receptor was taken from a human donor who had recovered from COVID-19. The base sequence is TGTGCCAGCAGCTCAACCTACTCTGGGGCCAACGTCCTGACTTTC. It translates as CASSSTYSGANVLTF.